One and the same sample provided the 31 T cell receptor beta chains below, sequenced in a study of regulatory T cells in long-lasting Graves disease. In building TCR beta libraries, iRepertoire HTBI primers were used together with Arm-PCR of CDR3 regions. A single record per CDR3 protein comes from TCRdb applying MiXCR to the multiplex PCR reads. Among hundreds of thousands of distinct CDR3 sequences listed, roughly 13% were seen once. Time point reported: newly diagnosed GD, antithyroid drugs for less than 3 months. The TCR library used RNA extracted from PBMCs. The same sample was also studied in work on T cells in Graves' hyperthyroidism and ophthalmopathy.

The specimen was peripheral blood mononuclear cells (PBMCs), collected at new diagnosis, from a patient treated with antithyroid drugs. The receptors come from a man aged 25 to 40 with Graves disease.

This clonotype was seen many times. The J gene is TRBJ1-2, the V gene TRBV24-1; D is uncertain. Germline V lookup: CDR1 KGHDR, CDR2 SFDVKD. The CDR3 length is 14 residues. The V end was cut by 4 bases, the J end by 0 bases, with 8 bases between. Here the CDR3 reads CATSERPANYGYTF. CDR3 DNA: TGTGCCACCAGTGAACGTCCAGCTAACTATGGCTACACCTTC.

The chain joins TRBV27 to TRBJ2-3; no clear D. The germline gives CDR1 MNHEY, CDR2 SMNVEV (reference sequence). There are 12 residues in the CDR3. V was cut by 6 bases and J by 4 bases, with 8 bases left in between. The CDR3 nucleotides are TGTGCCAGCAGGGCCTTATCAGATACGCAGTATTTT. Encoded protein: CASRALSDTQYF.

Comment on this clonotype: This is likely an artifact of a read error, given a far larger clone one base away. J is TRBJ2-3 and V is TRBV11-1; D is unclear. CDR1 and CDR2 from the germline V gene are SGHAT and FQDESV (reference sequence). The CDR3 has 13 amino acids. V dropped 8 bases and J dropped 8 bases, with 17 bases sitting between them. Written as DNA, the CDR3 is TGTGCCAGCTCATCAAATCAGAGGAGTACGCAGTATTTT. Translated, it gives CASSSNQRSTQYF.

The gene calls are TRBV18 and TRBJ2-7, with D hard to call. This CDR3 region has 15 residues. CDR1 and CDR2 from the germline V gene are KGHSH and LQKENI. V lost 3 bases and J lost 3, with 15 bases in between. CDR3 loop: CASSPNKDVGYEQYF. CDR3 bases: TGTGCCAGCTCACCGAATAAGGACGTGGGCTACGAGCAGTACTTC.

This clonotype appeared many times. The V gene is TRBV11-2, the J gene TRBJ1-4, with D possibly TRBD1 on 5 matching bases. Per germline, CDR1 SGHAT and CDR2 FQNNGV. With 0 bases removed from V and 7 bases from J, the gap between germline ends came to 12 bases. The CDR3 covers 15 residues. In DNA, the CDR3 is TGTGCCAGCAGCTTAGAGTGGGGGTCGGGTGAAAAACTGTTTTTT. Translation: CASSLEWGSGEKLFF. The whole variable domain, filled in from reference TRBV11-2 and TRBJ1-4, reads EAGVAQSPRYKIIEKRQSVAFWCNPISGHATLYWYQQILGQGPKLLIQFQNNGVVDDSQLPKDRFSAERLKGVDSTLKIQPAKLEDSAVYLCASSLEWGSGEKLFFGSGTQLSVL.

This clonotype was observed at least ten times. CDR3 region: CASSEVTGGPSEQYF. The CDR3 DNA reads TGCGCCAGCAGTGAGGTGACAGGGGGGCCTTCCGAGCAGTACTTC. The J gene is TRBJ2-7, the V gene TRBV10-1, with 9 bases that match TRBD1. CDR1 WNHNN and CDR2 SYGVQD come from the germline V gene (reference sequence). The CDR3 has 15 residues. The V and J ends lost 2 bases and 6 bases, in that order; junction bases with no gene match: 8.

Many counts were recorded for this clonotype. The chain carries TRBV27 and TRBJ2-1, with D maybe TRBD2 (6 bases). The CDR3 has 17 amino acids. Germline V CDR1 and CDR2: MNHEY, SMNVEV (reference sequence). The V end was cut by 6 bases, the J end by 5 bases, with 23 bases between. The CDR3 DNA is TGTGCCAGCAGCCCGGGGGAGTGGGCTAGCGCTGACAATGAGCAGTTCTTC. Translated, it gives CASSPGEWASADNEQFF.

The chain combines TRBV25-1 with TRBJ2-1; D uncertain. V lost 6 bases and J lost 4, with 7 bases in between. This CDR3 is 12 amino acids long. Germline-derived CDR1 and CDR2 are MGHDK and SYGVNS. DNA for the CDR3: TGTGCCAGCAGCGCGCAGTACAATGAGCAGTTCTTC. Translated, it gives CASSAQYNEQFF. Supplemented by reference TRBV25-1 and TRBJ2-1, the full variable domain reads EADIYQTPRYLVIGTGKKITLECSQTMGHDKMYWYQQDPGMELHLIHYSYGVNSTEKGDLSSESTVSRIRTEHFPLTLESARPSHTSQYLCASSAQYNEQFFGPGTRLTVL.

The CDR3: CASSPDPGTSLIPLNTQYF. As DNA, the CDR3 is TGCGCCAGCAGCCCCGACCCCGGGACTAGCCTCATTCCCTTAAATACGCAGTATTTT. This chain uses TRBV5-1 with TRBJ2-3, with 9 nucleotides matching TRBD2. The CDR3 sequence is 19 residues long. Losses at the gene ends were 4 bases for V and 7 bases for J; bases not matched to a gene: 22. CDR1 SGHRS and CDR2 YFSETQ come from the germline V gene.

This clonotype was detected a few times. V and J are TRBV6-1 and TRBJ2-1; TRBD2 matches at 13 bases. V lost 8 bases and J lost 5; bases outside the gene matches: 3. The CDR3 spans 14 residues. Germline-derived CDR1 and CDR2 are MNHNS and SASEGT. The CDR3 coding sequence is TGTGCCAGCTTGGGGACTAGCGGGAACAATGAGCAGTTCTTC. This sequence encodes CASLGTSGNNEQFF.

In this sample, this clonotype turned up many times. The chain recombines TRBV24-1 with TRBJ2-1; 13 bases agree with TRBD2. Germline values: CDR1 KGHDR, CDR2 SFDVKD. This CDR3 comprises 15 residues. After removal of 7 bases from V and 8 bases from J, the junction contained 7 bases not matched to a gene. CDR3 sequence: CATSRTSGSGYEQFF. The CDR3 DNA follows: TGTGCCACCAGCAGGACTAGCGGGAGCGGGTATGAGCAGTTCTTC.

The table lists this clonotype with many counts. The chain carries TRBV7-9 and TRBJ2-7; D might be TRBD2 (5 bases). The germline V gene has CDR1 SEHNR and CDR2 FQNEAQ (reference sequence). The V gene lost 5 bases and the J gene lost 8 bases, with 13 bases spanning the gap. This CDR3 has 12 residues. CDR3 residues: CASSRGLVQQYF. CDR3 bases: TGTGCCAGCAGCCGAGGACTCGTCCAGCAGTACTTC.

In its sample, this clonotype was seen a few times. Here the CDR3 reads CASSPPSLKGNSPLHF. The CDR3 DNA sequence: TGTGCCAGCAGCCCTCCCAGTCTCAAAGGGAATTCACCCCTCCACTTT. The chain has TRBV7-2 and TRBJ1-6; D ambiguous. The CDR3 extends over 16 amino acids. Trimming took off 5 bases at V and 7 bases at J, with 18 bases between the two ends. Germline V CDR1 and CDR2: SGHTA, FQGNSA.

J is TRBJ1-5 and V is TRBV11-1; D not certain. The ends were cut back, 0 bases at V and 14 bases at J, with 11 bases in the middle. CDR1 and CDR2 from the germline V gene are SGHAT and FQDESV (reference sequence). The CDR3 is 12 residues long. The CDR3 DNA reads TGTGCCAGCAGCTTAGCGGGCAGGCAGGAGCATTTT. This sequence encodes CASSLAGRQEHF.

In its sample, this clonotype was seen a few times. The V gene is TRBV6-1, the J gene TRBJ2-1, with TRBD1 matching over 10 bases. The CDR3 totals 14 residues. Germline trimming cut 5 bases from V and 10 bases from J; bases unmatched to any gene: 8. Germline-derived CDR1 and CDR2 are MNHNS and SASEGT. The CDR3 coding sequence is TGTGCCAGCAGTCCCGGGACAGGGGTAGGGGAGCAGTTCTTC. Translation: CASSPGTGVGEQFF.

The J gene is TRBJ2-3, the V gene TRBV10-1; weak D call: TRBD1 (5 bases). Trimming removed 3 bases from V and 4 bases from J, with 14 bases in between. There are 15 residues in the CDR3. Germline V CDR1 and CDR2: WNHNN, SYGVQD (reference sequence). This CDR3 reads CASSESAGNADTQYF. CDR3 bases: TGCGCCAGCAGTGAAAGCGCAGGGAACGCAGATACGCAGTATTTT.

This clonotype was seen repeatedly, ten times or more. This sequence joins TRBV2 and TRBJ2-5; D gene uncertain. The germline CDR1 and CDR2 sequences are SNHLY and FYNNEI. This CDR3 is built from 12 residues. V was pared by 2 bases and J by 9 bases, with 10 bases between. CDR3 in DNA: TGTGCCAGCAGTGAACCTGCCCGGGCCCAGTACTTC. It specifies CASSEPARAQYF.

Remarks on this clonotype: A read error may explain this, as a much larger clone is one base away. The V call is TRBV11-2, the J call TRBJ1-4; 8 positions match TRBD1. This CDR3 has 16 amino acids. CDR1 is SGHAT and CDR2 is FQNNGV in the germline V gene. V lost 2 bases to trimming and J lost 6 bases; unmatched junction nucleotides: 8. DNA for the CDR3: TGTGCCAGCAGCTTACAGGGGGCCCGGCCAGATGAAAAACTGTTTTTT. Translation: CASSLQGARPDEKLFF.

For this clonotype: A much bigger clone sits one base away, suggesting this may be a read error. Lacking the conserved final phenylalanine or tryptophan, this CDR3 likely reflects a read error. The chain carries TRBV27 and TRBJ2-5, with D perhaps matching TRBD2 (6 bases). This CDR3 region has 15 residues. Germline loops: CDR1 MNHEY, CDR2 SMNVEV (reference sequence). Trimming stripped 3 bases from V and 5 bases from J, with 16 bases between. Here the CDR3 reads CASSFLSSGGETQYL. DNA for the CDR3: TGTGCCAGCAGTTTCCTCAGCAGCGGAGGGGAGACCCAGTACCTC.

The chain has TRBV7-8 and TRBJ2-1; 10 bases line up with TRBD2. Trimming took 3 bases from V and 4 from J; bases not matched to a gene: 9. Looked up from germline, CDR1 is SGHVS and CDR2 is FQNEAQ. The CDR3 loop spans 17 amino acids. The CDR3, as DNA: TGTGCCAGCAGCTTTCAGCGGGAGGGCCTCTCTTACAATGAGCAGTTCTTC. Translated: CASSFQREGLSYNEQFF.

The chain couples TRBV19 to TRBJ2-7, with D possibly matching TRBD2 (6 bases). Per the germline V gene, CDR1 is LNHDA and CDR2 is SQIVND (reference sequence). Trimming pared 3 bases from V and 0 bases from J, leaving 9 bases between. The CDR3 is 14 amino acids. In DNA, the CDR3 is TGTGCCAGTAGTATTGGAGGGAGCTCCTACGAGCAGTACTTC. Translated, it gives CASSIGGSSYEQYF.

The chain carries TRBV4-2 and TRBJ2-7, with TRBD2 identical over 9 bases. Germline V lookup: CDR1 LGHNA, CDR2 YNFKEQ. This CDR3 comprises 15 residues. V lost 2 bases, J lost 4 bases, and 6 bases stayed unmatched. The chain's CDR3 is CASSQNSGRRYEQYF. The DNA of the CDR3 is TGTGCCAGCAGCCAAAACAGCGGGAGGCGGTACGAGCAGTACTTC.

As for this clonotype: This may be a read error, as it is one base from a much larger clone. The chain links TRBV6-1 to TRBJ2-7; D may correspond to TRBD1 or TRBD2 (5 bases each). The length of the CDR3 is 14 residues. Germline V gives CDR1 MNHNS, CDR2 SASEGT. The CDR3 protein is CASRTGTGPYGQYF. The CDR3 region has the DNA TGTGCCAGCAGGACCGGGACGGGACCCTACGGGCAGTACTTC.

This clonotype was seen many times. The rearrangement uses TRBV7-2 and TRBJ2-3; the D is unclear. Germline lookup yields CDR1 SGHTA and CDR2 FQGNSA. The CDR3 is made up of 14 amino acids. V dropped 4 bases and J dropped 6 bases, with 14 bases sitting between them. This CDR3 reads CASSSVLYSDTQYF. CDR3 nucleotide sequence: TGTGCCAGCAGCTCCGTTCTTTATAGCGATACGCAGTATTTT.

The CDR3 protein is CASSGFSSGTGAADDQPQHF. CDR3 DNA: TGTGCCAGCAGTGGCTTTTCCTCCGGGACAGGGGCAGCGGACGATCAGCCCCAGCATTTT. The chain carries TRBV25-1 and TRBJ1-5, with 10 bases lining up with TRBD1. V dropped 4 bases and J dropped 5; count of bases not matched to a gene: 20. Germline V gene data show CDR1 as MGHDK and CDR2 as SYGVNS. The CDR3 runs to 20 residues.

The rearrangement joins TRBV27 to TRBJ1-1, with unresolved D. V was cut by 7 bases and J by 5 bases, with 14 bases left in between. There are 13 residues in the CDR3. Germline loops: CDR1 MNHEY, CDR2 SMNVEV (reference sequence). DNA of the CDR3: TGTGCCAGCAAAAGCGGCGGCAGGACTGAAGCTTTCTTT. It codes for CASKSGGRTEAFF.

This clonotype was recorded at least ten times. V and J are TRBV20-1 and TRBJ1-1; TRBD1 aligns across 9 bases. J gave up 2 bases and V 6 bases, and 7 bases lay outside the gene matches. The CDR3 is made up of 14 amino acids. CDR1 is DFQATT and CDR2 is SNEGSKA in the germline V gene (reference sequence). In DNA form, the CDR3 reads TGCAGTGCGGTCACAGGGGGCAGAAACACTGAAGCTTTCTTT. Protein product: CSAVTGGRNTEAFF.

Details on this clonotype: Mismatch with germline at one junction end may stem from a read error. The chain employs TRBV11-2 and TRBJ2-1, with D perhaps being TRBD1 or TRBD2 (5 bases each). CDR1 and CDR2 (germline): SGHAT, FQNNGV. The CDR3 is 13 amino acids. The CDR3 bases are TGTGCCAGCAGCTTGGAAGGGGTGGGGGAGCAGCTCTTC. As protein: CASSLEGVGEQLF. The full variable domain, in which reference TRBV11-2 and TRBJ2-1 provide the parts outside the CDR3, is EAGVAQSPRYKIIEKRQSVAFWCNPISGHATLYWYQQILGQGPKLLIQFQNNGVVDDSQLPKDRFSAERLKGVDSTLKIQPAKLEDSAVYLCASSLEGVGEQLFGPGTRLTVL.

This clonotype was detected ten times or more. The J gene is TRBJ1-5, the V gene TRBV27; D remains ambiguous. Looked up from germline, CDR1 is MNHEY and CDR2 is SMNVEV (reference sequence). Deletions cut 3 bases from V and 0 bases from J, with 6 bases between. The CDR3 totals 14 residues. The CDR3 DNA sequence: TGTGCCAGCAGTTTTCGGTATAGCAATCAGCCCCAGCATTTT. It encodes CASSFRYSNQPQHF.

This clonotype was seen repeatedly, ten times or more. J is TRBJ2-5 and V is TRBV20-1; 9 nucleotides agree with TRBD1. Per germline, CDR1 DFQATT and CDR2 SNEGSKA (reference sequence). There are 13 residues in the CDR3. The trim removed 4 bases at V and 4 bases at J, leaving 4 bases unmatched. The CDR3 loop reads CSATTGGGETQYF. In DNA, the CDR3 is TGCAGTGCTACCACAGGGGGCGGAGAGACCCAGTACTTC.

This clonotype was picked up many times. V usage is TRBV14 and J usage is TRBJ1-1; no definite D call. The CDR3 runs to 13 residues. Trimming cost V 0 bases and J 6 bases, with 8 bases left between them. Germline values: CDR1 SGHDN, CDR2 FVKESK. Here the CDR3 reads CASSQDLRSEAFF. CDR3 in DNA: TGTGCCAGCAGCCAAGATCTACGTTCTGAAGCTTTCTTT. Supplemented by reference TRBV14 and TRBJ1-1, the full variable domain reads EAGVTQFPSHSVIEKGQTVTLRCDPISGHDNLYWYRRVMGKEIKFLLHFVKESKQDESGMPNNRFLAERTGGTYSTLKVQPAELEDSGVYFCASSQDLRSEAFFGQGTRLTVV.